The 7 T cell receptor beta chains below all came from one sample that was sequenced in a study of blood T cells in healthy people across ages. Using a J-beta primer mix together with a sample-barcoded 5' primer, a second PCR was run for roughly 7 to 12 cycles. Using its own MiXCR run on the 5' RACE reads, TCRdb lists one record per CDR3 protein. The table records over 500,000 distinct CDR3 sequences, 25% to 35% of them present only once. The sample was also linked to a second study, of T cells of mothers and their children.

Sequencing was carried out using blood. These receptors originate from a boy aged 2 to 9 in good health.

The CDR3, as DNA: TGTGCCAGCAGCGCCGAGGGTTTCCCGAATGAAAAACTGTTTTTT. Translation: CASSAEGFPNEKLFF. This chain connects TRBV7-9 to TRBJ1-4; D gene uncertain. The CDR3 loop spans 15 amino acids. The V gene's germline CDR1 is SEHNR and CDR2 FQNEAQ (reference sequence). V was cut by 5 bases and J by 5 bases, with 15 bases left in between.

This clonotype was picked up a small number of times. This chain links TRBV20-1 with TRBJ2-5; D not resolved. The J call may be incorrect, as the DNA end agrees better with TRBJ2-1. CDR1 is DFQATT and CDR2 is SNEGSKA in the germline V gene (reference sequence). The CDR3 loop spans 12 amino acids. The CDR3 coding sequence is TGCAGTGCTAGAGATCTGGGGAATGAGCAGTTCTTC. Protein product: CSARDLGNEQFF.

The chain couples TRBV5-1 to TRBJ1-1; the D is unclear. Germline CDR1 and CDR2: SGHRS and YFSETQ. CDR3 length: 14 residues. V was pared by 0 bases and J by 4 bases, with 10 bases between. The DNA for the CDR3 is TGCGCCAGCAGCTTGGGGACGGGGTTCACTGAAGCTTTCTTT. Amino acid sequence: CASSLGTGFTEAFF.

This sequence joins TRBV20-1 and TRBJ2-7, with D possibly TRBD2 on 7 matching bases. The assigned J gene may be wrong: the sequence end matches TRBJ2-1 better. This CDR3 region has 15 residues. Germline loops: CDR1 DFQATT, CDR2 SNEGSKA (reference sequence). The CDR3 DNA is TGCAGTGCTACTACTGTTTACGGGGGGCCCAATGAGCAGTTCTTC. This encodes CSATTVYGGPNEQFF.

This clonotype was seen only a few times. The CDR3 protein is CASSLGTGSFYEQYF. The CDR3 DNA sequence: TGTGCCAGCAGTTTAGGGACAGGGAGTTTTTACGAGCAGTACTTC. The chain uses TRBV27 and TRBJ2-7; 9 positions agree with TRBD1. CDR3 length: 15 residues. Germline V gene data show CDR1 as MNHEY and CDR2 as SMNVEV (reference sequence). The junction had 6 bases not matched to a gene; V was cut back by 2 bases and J by 4 bases.

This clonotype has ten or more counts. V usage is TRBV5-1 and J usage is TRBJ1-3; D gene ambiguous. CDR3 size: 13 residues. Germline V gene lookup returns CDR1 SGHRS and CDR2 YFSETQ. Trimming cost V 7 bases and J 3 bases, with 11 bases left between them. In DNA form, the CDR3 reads TGCGCCAGCTCCGGACCGGATGGAAACACCATATATTTT. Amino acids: CASSGPDGNTIYF.

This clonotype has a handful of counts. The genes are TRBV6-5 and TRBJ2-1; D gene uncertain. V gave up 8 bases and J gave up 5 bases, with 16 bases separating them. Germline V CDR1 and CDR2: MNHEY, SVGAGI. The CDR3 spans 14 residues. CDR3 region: CASDSHQWHNEQFF. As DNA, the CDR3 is TGTGCCAGCGACTCTCATCAGTGGCACAATGAGCAGTTCTTC.